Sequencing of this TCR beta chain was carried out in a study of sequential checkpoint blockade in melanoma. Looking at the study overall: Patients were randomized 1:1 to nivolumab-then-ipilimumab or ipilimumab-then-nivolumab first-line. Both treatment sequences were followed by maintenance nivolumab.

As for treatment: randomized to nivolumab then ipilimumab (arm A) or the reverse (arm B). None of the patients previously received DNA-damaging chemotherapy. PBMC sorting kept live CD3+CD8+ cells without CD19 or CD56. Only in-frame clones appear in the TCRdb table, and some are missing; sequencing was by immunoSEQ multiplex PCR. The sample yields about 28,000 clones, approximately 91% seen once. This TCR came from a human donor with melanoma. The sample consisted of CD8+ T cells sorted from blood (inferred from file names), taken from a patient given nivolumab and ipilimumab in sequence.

The CDR3 loop reads CASSFSRNEQYF. The DNA of the CDR3 is TGTGCCAGCAGTTTTTCTAGGAACGAGCAGTACTTC. The rearrangement links TRBV27 to TRBJ2-7; D is unclear. The CDR3 runs 12 residues. The ends were cut back, 3 bases at V and 5 bases at J, with 8 bases in the middle. Germline CDR1 is MNHEY and CDR2 is SMNVEV (reference sequence).